Detailed here is one TCR beta chain. Its antigen is currently unknown. Expansion with viral peptide pools was applied to antigen-specific CD4+ T cells by the ViraFEST assay prior to sequencing. It was after approximately 11 days of culture that CD4+ T cells were isolated. Subjects were given two BNT162b2 or mRNA-1273 vaccine doses. It was with about 10 IU/ml IL-2 and around 10 ug/ml peptides that two million PBMC per well were cultured. Half the medium was swapped for IL-2 medium on days 3 and 7. The assay was immunoSEQ multiplex PCR, and TCRdb's table has in-frame clones only and misses some. The sample consists of about 48,000 clones, about 76% of them appearing once. The sample comes from a study of vaccination effects on CD4 cells after COVID-19. The germline V and J ends were trimmed by 0 bases and 4 bases, with 19 bases remaining between them. This CDR3 contains 17 residues. Germline CDR1 reads LGHDT; CDR2 reads YNNKEL (reference sequence).

Specimen: CD4+ T cells from PBMCs cultured with HCoV-OC43 spike peptides, collected after COVID-19 vaccination. Subset noted: HCoV-OC43 spike overlapping peptide pool stimulation. The origin of this receptor is a human donor who received a COVID-19 vaccine. V usage is TRBV3-1 (or the pseudogene TRBV3-2) and J usage is TRBJ2-7; D may be TRBD1 or TRBD2 (6 bases each). The CDR3 is CASSQDVWGAFGYEQYF. CDR3 sequence (DNA): TGTGCCAGCAGCCAAGATGTTTGGGGGGCTTTCGGTTACGAGCAGTACTTC.